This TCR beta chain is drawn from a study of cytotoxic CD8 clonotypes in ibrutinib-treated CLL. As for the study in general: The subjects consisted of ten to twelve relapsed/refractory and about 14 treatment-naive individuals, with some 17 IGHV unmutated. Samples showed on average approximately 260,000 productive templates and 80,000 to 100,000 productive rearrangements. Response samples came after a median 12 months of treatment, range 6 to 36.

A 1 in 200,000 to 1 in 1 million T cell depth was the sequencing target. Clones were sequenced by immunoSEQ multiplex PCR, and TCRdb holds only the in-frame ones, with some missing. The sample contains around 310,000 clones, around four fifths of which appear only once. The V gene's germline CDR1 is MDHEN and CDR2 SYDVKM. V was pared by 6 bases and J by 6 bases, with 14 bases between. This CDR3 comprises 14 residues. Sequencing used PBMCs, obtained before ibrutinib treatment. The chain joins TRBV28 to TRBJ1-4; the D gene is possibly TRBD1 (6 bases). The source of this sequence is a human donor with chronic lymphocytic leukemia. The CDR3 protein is CASRPGHYHEKLFF. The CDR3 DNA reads TGTGCCAGCAGACCGGGACATTATCATGAAAAACTGTTTTTT.